This entry describes one TCR beta chain. Its antigen is unidentified. The sample belongs to a study of shared clonotypes between healthy human individuals. Study-wide results and caveats: Generation probabilities were higher for clonotypes shared across all four sorted-subset donors than for unshared ones. Clonotype sharing among donors likely depends on sequencing depth. Only blood was sampled, and tissue TCR repertoires likely differ from blood ones.

CD4+ cells underwent separation, giving CD45RA+ naive and CD45RA-negative memory subsets. TCRdb keeps only in-frame clones here, not all; method: immunoSEQ multiplex PCR. The sample records some 1.1 million clones, 70% to 85% being singletons. The CDR3 runs 17 residues. Losses at the gene ends were 1 base for V and 1 base for J; bases not matched to a gene: 5. Germline V gene data show CDR1 as SGHRS and CDR2 as YFSETQ. The chain carries TRBV5-1 and TRBJ2-3; TRBD2 aligns across 11 bases. Sequencing was done on a sample of memory CD4+ T cells from PBMCs. The subset: CD45RA-negative fraction. The clonotype comes from a man younger than 35 in good health. Some clones in this sample may be carry-over from other donors' samples. This CDR3 reads CASSLFGTSGGTDTQYF. CDR3 nucleotide sequence: TGCGCCAGCAGCTTGTTTGGGACTAGCGGAGGCACAGATACGCAGTATTTT.